This TCR beta chain derives from a study of CD8+ T cells in alopecia areata. Overall study findings and caveats: While tofacitinib was given, many expanded lesional clones persisted in scalp and blood.

The length of the CDR3 is 15 residues. Trimming removed 4 bases from V and 6 bases from J, with 15 bases in between. Per the germline V gene, CDR1 is SNHLY and CDR2 is FYNNEI. RNA was extracted and reverse transcribed into cDNA as the sequencing template. Libraries were prepared by immunoSEQ multiplex PCR; TCRdb keeps only in-frame clonotypes and omits some of them. The sample has under 150,000 clones; 65% to 90% are singletons. Concerning this clone itself: Its antigen is undetermined.

Treatment defined: oral pan-JAK inhibitor, 5-10 mg twice daily. The chain uses TRBV2 and TRBJ2-2, with D maybe TRBD2 (5 bases). The TCR sequence derives from a human donor with alopecia areata. This sample comprised CD8+ T cells sorted from blood, obtained at week 4, from a patient treated with tofacitinib. This CDR3 is CASSGEEEDPGELFF. DNA for the CDR3: TGTGCCAGCAGTGGCGAGGAGGAGGATCCCGGGGAGCTGTTTTTT.